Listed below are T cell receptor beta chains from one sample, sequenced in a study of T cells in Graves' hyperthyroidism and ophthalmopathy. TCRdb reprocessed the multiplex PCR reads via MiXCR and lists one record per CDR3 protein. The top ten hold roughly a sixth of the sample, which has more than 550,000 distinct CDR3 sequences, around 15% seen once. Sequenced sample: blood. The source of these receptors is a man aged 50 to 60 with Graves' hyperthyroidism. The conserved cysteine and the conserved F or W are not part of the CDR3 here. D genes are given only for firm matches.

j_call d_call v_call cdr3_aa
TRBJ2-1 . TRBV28 ASRTSAGVEQF
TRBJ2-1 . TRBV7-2 ASSTASGPHNEQF
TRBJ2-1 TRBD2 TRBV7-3 ASSGLAHNEQF
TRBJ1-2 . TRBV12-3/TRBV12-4 ASSRFSGGANGYT
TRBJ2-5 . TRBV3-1 ASSQGLLGVQETQY
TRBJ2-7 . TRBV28 ASSFKTAGLSSYEQY
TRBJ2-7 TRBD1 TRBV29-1 SVLRTGYEQY
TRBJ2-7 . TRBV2 ASTDRDTLSYEQY
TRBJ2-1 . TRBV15 ATSRDYEILNSYNEQF
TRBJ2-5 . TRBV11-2 ASRPKGGLQETQY
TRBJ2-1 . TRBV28 AVISGSSYNEQF